Listed here is a single T cell receptor (beta chain). Participant-reported clinical history was the basis for cohort assignment. This specimen comes from a study of blood T cell repertoires in COVID-19. Background on the study: The cDNA or gDNA used as material had been derived from T cells, B-cell-depleted T cells, or PBMCs.

Profiling relied on immunoSEQ multiplex PCR, and the TCRdb table lists in-frame clones only, not all of them. The sample holds around 300,000 clones, roughly nine tenths seen once. Trimming stripped 8 bases from V and 4 bases from J, with 14 bases between. The CDR3 covers 13 residues. The germline V gene encodes CDR1 SGHAT and CDR2 FQDESV (reference sequence). The receptor's source is a woman between 50 and 59 years old who had recovered from COVID-19. J is TRBJ1-1 and V is TRBV11-1; maybe TRBD1 (5 bases). Input material: PBMCs or T cells enriched from blood (not recorded which). CDR3 DNA: TGTGCCAGCGAGGGACTCCCGGGCACTGAAGCTTTCTTT. Translating gives CASEGLPGTEAFF.